This T cell receptor (beta chain) appears in the sequencing data of a study of cytomegalovirus exposure and HLA in healthy donors. Donors showed nominal health when sampled, although they likely had unrecorded immune exposures. As concerns this clone: The antigen is unknown.

Points from the study as a whole: Associated with HLA alleles at 0.05 false discovery rate in a later analysis were 15,000 to 20,000 TCR beta sequences. It was reported that the classifier diagnosed cytomegalovirus status with high specificity and sensitivity in both the original and validation cohorts. Reported findings show TCR beta sequences accurately forecast HLA-A and HLA-B alleles in most subjects.

PCR employed 60 Vbeta and 13 Jbeta primers. Repertoires were generated with immunoSEQ multiplex PCR, while TCRdb's copy carries only in-frame clones and drops some. The sample table sets out roughly 27,000 clones. CDR3 size: 13 residues. The germline V gene encodes CDR1 LNHNV and CDR2 YYDKDF (reference sequence). The trim removed 8 bases at V and 1 base at J, leaving 4 bases unmatched. The chain carries TRBV15 and TRBJ1-1, with 7 nucleotides matching TRBD1. The sequence was collected from a man aged 30-40 years in good health and CMV-seronegative. The sample taken for sequencing was PBMCs. The CDR3 DNA follows: TGTGCCACCGCCCGACAGGGGAACACTGAAGCTTTCTTT. It translates to CATARQGNTEAFF.